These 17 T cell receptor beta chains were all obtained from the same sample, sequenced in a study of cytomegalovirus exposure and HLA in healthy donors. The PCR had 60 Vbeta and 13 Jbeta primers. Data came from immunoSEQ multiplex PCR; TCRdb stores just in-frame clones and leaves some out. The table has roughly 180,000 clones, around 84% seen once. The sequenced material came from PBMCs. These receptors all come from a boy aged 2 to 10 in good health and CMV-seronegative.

The CDR3 coding sequence is TGTGCCAGCAGCCAACTGCATAGCTCCTATAATTCACCCCTCCACTTT. It yields the protein CASSQLHSSYNSPLHF. This chain joins TRBV16 and TRBJ1-6; D not certain. CDR1 KGHSY and CDR2 FQNENV come from the germline V gene. This CDR3 is 16 amino acids long. V was cut by 2 bases and J by 0 bases, with 8 bases left in between.

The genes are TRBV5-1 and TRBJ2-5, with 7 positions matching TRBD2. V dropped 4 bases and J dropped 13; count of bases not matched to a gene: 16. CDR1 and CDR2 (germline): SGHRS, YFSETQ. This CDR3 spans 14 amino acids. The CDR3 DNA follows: TGCGCCAGCAGCGACCATGGGAGGGCGAACCCTGGGTACTTC. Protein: CASSDHGRANPGYF.

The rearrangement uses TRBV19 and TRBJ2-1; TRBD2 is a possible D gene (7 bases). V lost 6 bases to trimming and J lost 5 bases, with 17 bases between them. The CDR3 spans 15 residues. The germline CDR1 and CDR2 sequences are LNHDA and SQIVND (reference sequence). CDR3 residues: CASRRLAGVDNEQFF. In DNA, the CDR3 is TGTGCCAGTAGAAGACTAGCAGGGGTTGACAATGAGCAGTTCTTC. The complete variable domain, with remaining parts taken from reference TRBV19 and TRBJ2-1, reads DGGITQSPKYLFRKEGQNVTLSCEQNLNHDAMYWYRQDPGQGLRLIYYSQIVNDFQKGDIAEGYSVSREKKESFPLTVTSAQKNPTAFYLCASRRLAGVDNEQFFGPGTRLTVL.

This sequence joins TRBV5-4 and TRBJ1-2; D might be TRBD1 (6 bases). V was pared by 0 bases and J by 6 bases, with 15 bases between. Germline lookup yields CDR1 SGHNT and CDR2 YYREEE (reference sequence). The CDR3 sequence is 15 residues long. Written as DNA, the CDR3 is TGTGCCAGCAGCTTGGCCGCACAGGGTAGGGATGGCTACACCTTC. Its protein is CASSLAAQGRDGYTF.

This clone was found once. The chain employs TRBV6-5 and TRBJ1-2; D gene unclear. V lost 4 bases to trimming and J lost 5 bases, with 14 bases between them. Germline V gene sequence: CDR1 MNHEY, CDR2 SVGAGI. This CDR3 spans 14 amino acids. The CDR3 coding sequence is TGTGCCAGCAGTTTGCGGGGAGGGAATTATGGCTACACCTTC. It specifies CASSLRGGNYGYTF.

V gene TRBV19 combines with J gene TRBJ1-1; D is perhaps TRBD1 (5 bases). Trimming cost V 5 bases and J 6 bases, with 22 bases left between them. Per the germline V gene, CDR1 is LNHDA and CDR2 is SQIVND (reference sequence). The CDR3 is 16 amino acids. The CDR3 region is CASSGVEGVRGPEAFF. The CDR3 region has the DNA TGTGCCAGTAGTGGGGTCGAAGGGGTTAGGGGCCCTGAAGCTTTCTTT.

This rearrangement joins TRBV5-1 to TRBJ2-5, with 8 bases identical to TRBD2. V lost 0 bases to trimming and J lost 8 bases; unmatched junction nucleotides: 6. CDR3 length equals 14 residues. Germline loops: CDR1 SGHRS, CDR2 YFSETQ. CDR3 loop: CASSLASGGQTQYF. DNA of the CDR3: TGCGCCAGCAGCTTGGCCAGCGGGGGCCAAACCCAGTACTTC.

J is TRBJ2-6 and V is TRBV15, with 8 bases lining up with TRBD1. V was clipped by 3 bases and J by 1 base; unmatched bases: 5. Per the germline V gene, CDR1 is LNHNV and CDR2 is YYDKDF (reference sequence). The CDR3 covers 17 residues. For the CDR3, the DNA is TGTGCCACCAGCAGGGGAAGGACAGGGTCTGGGGCCAACGTCCTGACTTTC. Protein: CATSRGRTGSGANVLTF.

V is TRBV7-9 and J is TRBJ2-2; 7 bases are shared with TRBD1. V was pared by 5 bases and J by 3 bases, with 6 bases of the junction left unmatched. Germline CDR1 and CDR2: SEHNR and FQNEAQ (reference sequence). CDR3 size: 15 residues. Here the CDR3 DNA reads TGTGCCAGCAGCCCACGGACAGGTCACACCGGGGAGCTGTTTTTT. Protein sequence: CASSPRTGHTGELFF.

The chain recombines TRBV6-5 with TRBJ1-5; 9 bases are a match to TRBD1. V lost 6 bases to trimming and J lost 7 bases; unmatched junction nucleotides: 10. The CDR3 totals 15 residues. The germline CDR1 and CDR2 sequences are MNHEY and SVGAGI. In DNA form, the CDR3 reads TGTGCCAGCAGACCCGGGACAGGGCTTAAACAGCCCCAGCATTTT. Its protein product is CASRPGTGLKQPQHF.

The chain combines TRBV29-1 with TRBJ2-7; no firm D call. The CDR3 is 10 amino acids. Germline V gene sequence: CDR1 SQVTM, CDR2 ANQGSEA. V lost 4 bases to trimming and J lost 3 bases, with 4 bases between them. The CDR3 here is CSVVHYEQYF. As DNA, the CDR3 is TGCAGCGTTGTTCACTACGAGCAGTACTTC.

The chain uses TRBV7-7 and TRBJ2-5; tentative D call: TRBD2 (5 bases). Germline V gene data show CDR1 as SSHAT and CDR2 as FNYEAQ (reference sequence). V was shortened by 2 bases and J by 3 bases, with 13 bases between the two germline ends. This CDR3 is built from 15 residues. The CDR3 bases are TGTGCCAGCAGCTTATCGAGGACTGGCGAAGAGACCCAGTACTTC. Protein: CASSLSRTGEETQYF.

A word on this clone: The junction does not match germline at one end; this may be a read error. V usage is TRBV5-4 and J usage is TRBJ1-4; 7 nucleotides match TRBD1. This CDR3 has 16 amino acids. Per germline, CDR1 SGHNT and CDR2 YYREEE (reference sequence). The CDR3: CASSFRQGTTKEKLFF. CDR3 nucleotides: TGTGCCAGCAGCTTTAGACAGGGAACAACTAAAGAAAAACTGTTTTTT.

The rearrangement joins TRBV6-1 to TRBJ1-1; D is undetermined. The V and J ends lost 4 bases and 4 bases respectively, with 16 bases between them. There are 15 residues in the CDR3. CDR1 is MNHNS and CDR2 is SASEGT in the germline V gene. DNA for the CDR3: TGTGCCAGCAGTGTCGACTCCGGTGGGTCCACTGAAGCTTTCTTT. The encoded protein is CASSVDSGGSTEAFF.

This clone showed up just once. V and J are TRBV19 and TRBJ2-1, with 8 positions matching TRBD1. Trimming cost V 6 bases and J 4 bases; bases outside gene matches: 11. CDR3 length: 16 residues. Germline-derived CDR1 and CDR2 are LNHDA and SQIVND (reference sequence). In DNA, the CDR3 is TGTGCCAGTAGCCTTGACACCGGGACAGGTTACAATGAGCAGTTCTTC. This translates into CASSLDTGTGYNEQFF.

The CDR3 DNA reads as TGTGCCAGCTTTACTGGACAGTACACCGGGGAGCTGTTTTTT. It specifies CASFTGQYTGELFF. The V and J genes are TRBV6-1 and TRBJ2-2, with D possibly TRBD1 on 6 matching bases. CDR3 length equals 14 residues. With 8 bases removed from V and 3 bases from J, the gap between germline ends came to 13 bases. Germline CDR1 reads MNHNS; CDR2 reads SASEGT.

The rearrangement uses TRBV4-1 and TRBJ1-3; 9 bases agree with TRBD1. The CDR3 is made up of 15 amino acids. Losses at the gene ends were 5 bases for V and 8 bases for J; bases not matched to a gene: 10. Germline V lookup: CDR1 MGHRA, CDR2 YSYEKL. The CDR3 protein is CASSARDRASDTIYF. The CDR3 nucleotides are TGCGCCAGCAGCGCCCGGGACAGGGCTTCAGACACCATATATTTT.